Listed below are T cell receptor beta chains from one sample, sequenced in a study of cytomegalovirus exposure and HLA in healthy donors. Profiled with immunoSEQ multiplex PCR; TCRdb holds only in-frame clones, not every one. The data show 150,000 or so clones, around 76% seen once. Sequenced: PBMCs. These receptors all come from a female donor in good health and CMV-seronegative. Both conserved end residues are part of each CDR3. D genes are given only for firm matches. Rows may omit the clone size; those that give it use once, few, many or a size class.

cdr3_length | j_call | d_call | clone_size | v_call | cdr3_nt | cdr3_aa
16 | TRBJ1-2 | - | - | TRBV7-2 | TGTGCCAGCAGCTTACGGTCAGGGTTCCCAAACTATGGCTACACCTTC | CASSLRSGFPNYGYTF
15 | TRBJ2-1 | TRBD1 | - | TRBV28 | TGTGCCAGCAGTTTAGGGACAGGGGGCTACAATGAGCAGTTCTTC | CASSLGTGGYNEQFF
14 | TRBJ2-3 | - | few | TRBV12-5 | TGTGCTACCGGTGGGGACTTCGCGCGAGATACGCAGTATTTT | CATGGDFARDTQYF
15 | TRBJ2-1 | - | - | TRBV13 | TGTGCCAGCAGCTGGGGGGGGCCCTACTACAATGAGCAGTTCTTC | CASSWGGPYYNEQFF
12 | TRBJ1-2 | - | - | TRBV7-9 | TGTGCCAGCAGCTTAGCGGGCAGGGCGGACACCTTC | CASSLAGRADTF
14 | TRBJ1-1 | - | once | TRBV18 | TGTGCCAGCTCCCGGGGTATCTTGAACACTGAAGCTTTCTTT | CASSRGILNTEAFF
13 | TRBJ1-2 | - | - | TRBV6-5 | TGTGCCAGCAGTTACGGGGCAGTCTATGGCTACACCTTC | CASSYGAVYGYTF
12 | TRBJ2-3 | - | few | TRBV5-1 | TGCGCCAGCAGCAGAACGCGGGATACGCAGTATTTT | CASSRTRDTQYF
13 | TRBJ1-3 | TRBD1 | once | TRBV2 | TGTGCCAGCAGTCCCTGGGACAGCCGACACATATATTTT | CASSPWDSRHIYF
16 | TRBJ2-1 | TRBD2 | - | TRBV7-9 | TGTGCCAGCAGCTTATCGAGACTAGCGGGATACAATGAGCAGTTCTTC | CASSLSRLAGYNEQFF
16 | TRBJ2-1 | TRBD2 | - | TRBV9 | TGTGCCAGCAGCCCCCGAGGACTAGCGGGAGTAAATGAGCAGTTCTTC | CASSPRGLAGVNEQFF
13 | TRBJ1-1 | - | many | TRBV2 | TGTGCCAGCAACAGAGCGGGGGGCAATGAAGCTTTCTTT | CASNRAGGNEAFF
12 | TRBJ2-2 | - | - | TRBV5-6 | TGTGCCAGCAGCCTTTACACCGGGGAGCTGTTTTTT | CASSLYTGELFF
14 | TRBJ1-1 | - | - | TRBV18 | TGTGCCAGCTCAGGGGGCAGGGACGACACTGAAGCTTTCTTT | CASSGGRDDTEAFF
15 | TRBJ2-7 | - | - | TRBV6-5 | TGTGCCAGCAGTTACGCGACAGTAAACTCCTACGAGCAGTACTTC | CASSYATVNSYEQYF
17 | TRBJ2-6 | - | - | TRBV30 | TGTGCCTGGAGTGAGGGACTTGTCAGCTCTGGGGCCAACGTCCTGACTTTC | CAWSEGLVSSGANVLTF
15 | TRBJ1-5 | - | - | TRBV6-6 | TGTGCCAGCAGTTACTCGACAGCTTCAAATCAGCCCCAGCATTTT | CASSYSTASNQPQHF
14 | TRBJ2-7 | TRBD1 | - | TRBV10-1 | TGCGCCACAAAGCCCGGGACAGGGGACTTAAGGCAGTACTTC | CATKPGTGDLRQYF
15 | TRBJ2-5 | TRBD2 | - | TRBV30 | TGTGCCTGGAGTCCGGGAAGCGGGAGGGAAGAGACCCAGTACTTC | CAWSPGSGREETQYF
14 | TRBJ1-1 | - | - | TRBV27 | TGTGCCAGCAGGTACTGGGGTGGGGCCACTGAAGCTTTCTTT | CASRYWGGATEAFF
15 | TRBJ1-5 | - | - | TRBV10-2 | TGCGCCAGCAGTGTAGGGGCAGGGCCGAATCAGCCCCAGCATTTT | CASSVGAGPNQPQHF
16 | TRBJ2-1 | - | - | TRBV27 | TGTGCCAGCAGTTTACTTGGGATCCGGGAAAGCAATGAGCAGTTCTTC | CASSLLGIRESNEQFF
12 | TRBJ1-5 | - | - | TRBV19 | TGTGCCAGCGGACAGCGGCCCCAGCCCCAGCATTTT | CASGQRPQPQHF
15 | TRBJ2-7 | TRBD2 | - | TRBV6-1 | TGTGCCAGCAGTGAGGGAGCGGGAGGCTCCTACGAGCAGTACTTC | CASSEGAGGSYEQYF
15 | TRBJ2-1 | - | - | TRBV7-2 | TGTGCCAGCAGCCCCCGAAGAGGGCTTCACAATGAGCAGTTCTTC | CASSPRRGLHNEQFF
15 | TRBJ2-5 | - | - | TRBV18 | TGTGCCAGCTCACCGATGGCGGCAGCCCAAGAGACCCAGTACTTC | CASSPMAAAQETQYF
15 | TRBJ1-5 | TRBD1 | few | TRBV7-2 | TGTGCCAGCAGCTTGCCGACAGGGGCGGATCAGCCCCAGCATTTT | CASSLPTGADQPQHF
15 | TRBJ2-7 | TRBD2 | - | TRBV5-1 | TGCGCCAGCAGACCCGGGACTAGCGGCCGCTACGAGCAGTACTTC | CASRPGTSGRYEQYF